The 30 T cell receptor beta chains listed next were all sequenced from one sample in a study of cytomegalovirus exposure and HLA in healthy donors. PCR used 60 Vbeta primers and 13 Jbeta primers. TCRdb keeps only in-frame clones here, not all; method: immunoSEQ multiplex PCR. This sample has 150,000 to 200,000 clones, with approximately 84% found just once. Material: PBMCs. The receptor source for this set is a boy aged 5-17 years in good health and CMV-seronegative.

The chain uses TRBV6-1 and TRBJ2-7; 8 positions match TRBD2. The V gene end was trimmed by 4 bases and the J gene end by 2 bases; junction bases not matched to a gene: 1. Per germline, CDR1 MNHNS and CDR2 SASEGT. This CDR3 contains 13 residues. The chain's CDR3 is CASSAGGPYEQYF. Here the CDR3 DNA reads TGTGCCAGCAGTGCGGGAGGGCCCTACGAGCAGTACTTC.

The J gene is TRBJ1-2, the V gene TRBV27, with 8 bases fitting TRBD1. The germline gives CDR1 MNHEY, CDR2 SMNVEV (reference sequence). The CDR3 consists of 14 residues. J lost 5 bases, V lost 3 bases, and 5 bases had no gene match. The CDR3 here is CASSFGRGLYGYTF. For the CDR3, the DNA is TGTGCCAGCAGTTTCGGCAGGGGGCTTTATGGCTACACCTTC.

The chain links TRBV12-2 to TRBJ1-2; no DNA check was done on the table's D call, TRBD1. TRBV12-2 is noted as a pseudogene. This CDR3 spans 21 amino acids. CDR3 residues: CASRLARKSRDRENLNYGYTF. The CDR3 DNA reads as TGTGCAAGTCGCTTAGCGCGGAAGTCGAGGGACAGGGAAAACTTAAACTATGGCTACACCTTC.

Only a few counts were recorded for this clone. V and J are TRBV7-3 and TRBJ2-2, with D tentatively TRBD1 (6 bases). This CDR3 has 14 amino acids. V lost 2 bases and J lost 2, with 6 bases in between. The germline gives CDR1 SGHTA, CDR2 FQGTGA. The CDR3 DNA is TGTGCCAGCAGCTTAGGGGGCAACACCGGGGAGCTGTTTTTT. This gives the protein CASSLGGNTGELFF. Drawing the rest from reference TRBV7-3 and TRBJ2-2, the complete variable domain is GAGVSQTPSNKVTEKGKYVELRCDPISGHTALYWYRQSLGQGPEFLIYFQGTGAADDSGLPNDRFFAVRPEGSVSTLKIQRTERGDSAVYLCASSLGGNTGELFFGEGSRLTVL.

The chain combines TRBV15 with TRBJ1-3; D remains unclear. CDR3 length equals 16 residues. Germline CDR1 reads LNHNV; CDR2 reads YYDKDF (reference sequence). The ends were cut back, 1 base at V and 4 bases at J, with 14 bases in the middle. CDR3 DNA: TGTGCCACCAGCAGAGGAGTGCGGGTGGCGGGAAACACCATATATTTT. Translating it yields CATSRGVRVAGNTIYF.

This chain joins TRBV7-8 and TRBJ1-3; TRBD1 matches at 8 bases. After removal of 0 bases from V and 3 bases from J, the junction contained 4 bases not matched to a gene. The CDR3 loop spans 16 amino acids. CDR1 and CDR2 (germline): SGHVS, FQNEAQ. The CDR3, as DNA: TGTGCCAGCAGCTTAGCGGACAGGGTGATTGGAAACACCATATATTTT. It is translated as CASSLADRVIGNTIYF.

This clone showed up just once. The rearrangement links TRBV7-2 to TRBJ2-3; TRBD1 matches 10 bases. The trim removed 3 bases at V and 1 base at J, leaving 1 base unmatched. The length of the CDR3 is 15 residues. Germline V lookup: CDR1 SGHTA, CDR2 FQGNSA. In DNA form, the CDR3 reads TGTGCCAGCAGCTTCGACAGGGGGCGCACAGATACGCAGTATTTT. Amino acids: CASSFDRGRTDTQYF.

The chain is built from TRBV14 and TRBJ1-1, with D uncertain. The CDR3 is 13 residues long. V was clipped by 0 bases and J by 12 bases, with 14 bases between them. The germline V gene has CDR1 SGHDN and CDR2 FVKESK. The DNA of the CDR3 is TGTGCCAGCAGCCAAGATCTTGTCGGGGAGACTTTCTTT. Translated: CASSQDLVGETFF. Full variable domain (remainder filled in from reference TRBV14 and TRBJ1-1): EAGVTQFPSHSVIEKGQTVTLRCDPISGHDNLYWYRRVMGKEIKFLLHFVKESKQDESGMPNNRFLAERTGGTYSTLKVQPAELEDSGVYFCASSQDLVGETFFGQGTRLTVV.

The chain carries TRBV7-9 and TRBJ2-7; weak D call: TRBD1 (5 bases). This CDR3 comprises 12 residues. From germline, CDR1 is SEHNR and CDR2 FQNEAQ (reference sequence). Trimming took off 7 bases at V and 7 bases at J, with 14 bases between the two ends. In nucleotides, the CDR3 is TGTGCCAGCACGGTAGGGGCTAAGGAGCAGTACTTC. It translates to CASTVGAKEQYF.

J is TRBJ2-7 and V is TRBV4-1; a weak D match, TRBD2 (5 bases). Germline V gene sequence: CDR1 MGHRA, CDR2 YSYEKL. The CDR3 consists of 14 residues. Trimming left V 9 bases short and J 4 bases short, with 19 bases between. The CDR3 region has the DNA TGCGCCAGTGGGGAAGCGGACTCCTTATACGAGCAGTACTTC. Its translation: CASGEADSLYEQYF.

The V gene is TRBV7-9, the J gene TRBJ1-4; TRBD1 aligns across 10 bases. Trimming at V came to 3 bases and at J to 11 bases, leaving 9 bases not matched to a gene. The CDR3 has 15 amino acids. Looked up from germline, CDR1 is SEHNR and CDR2 is FQNEAQ (reference sequence). The CDR3 loop is CASSLTGGDDFKLFF. The CDR3 nucleotides are TGTGCCAGCAGCTTGACAGGGGGCGATGATTTCAAACTGTTTTTT.

In this sample, this clone turned up once. The chain couples TRBV9 to TRBJ1-2; the match to TRBD1 covers 11 bases. This CDR3 spans 15 amino acids. Losses at the gene ends were 1 base for V and 11 bases for J; bases not matched to a gene: 10. CDR1 and CDR2 from the germline V gene are SGDLS and YYNGEE. CDR3 protein: CASSVLQGDRGFYTF. The CDR3 bases are TGTGCCAGCAGCGTACTACAGGGGGACAGGGGGTTTTACACCTTC.

The chain recombines TRBV27 with TRBJ2-5; the D gene is possibly TRBD1 (6 bases). Germline loops: CDR1 MNHEY, CDR2 SMNVEV (reference sequence). The CDR3 extends over 14 amino acids. V was pared by 6 bases and J by 5 bases, with 16 bases between. CDR3 residues: CASRRPGGWETQYF. The CDR3 DNA sequence: TGTGCCAGCAGGCGACCTGGGGGCTGGGAGACCCAGTACTTC.

The chain recombines TRBV6-1 with TRBJ1-2; 9 nucleotides match TRBD1. CDR3 length: 15 amino acids. Per the germline V gene, CDR1 is MNHNS and CDR2 is SASEGT. V dropped 5 bases and J dropped 5; count of bases not matched to a gene: 9. CDR3 DNA sequence: TGTGCCAGCAGTTCTACCGGGACAGGGCGATATGGCTACACCTTC. Protein product: CASSSTGTGRYGYTF.

The chain is built from TRBV18 and TRBJ2-1; possibly TRBD2 for D (5 bases). Between the trimmed V and J ends, which lost 5 bases and 6 bases, there was a span of 11 bases. Germline CDR1 is KGHSH and CDR2 is LQKENI. The CDR3 contains 13 residues. The CDR3 bases are TGTGCCAGCTCAACCGGGGTCTCCAATGAGCAGTTCTTC. Encoded protein: CASSTGVSNEQFF.

The chain joins TRBV5-4 to TRBJ2-7; 7 bases align to TRBD2. J was trimmed by 1 base and V by 3 bases; bases with no gene match: 4. This CDR3 is built from 14 residues. Germline lookup yields CDR1 SGHNT and CDR2 YYREEE (reference sequence). CDR3 residues: CASSSEAGSYEQYF. The CDR3 DNA follows: TGTGCCAGCAGCTCAGAAGCGGGATCCTACGAGCAGTACTTC.

This clone was detected only a few times. J is TRBJ2-7 and V is TRBV5-1; 7 bases are shared with TRBD1. V shed 2 bases and J 3 bases; nucleotides not matched to a gene: 5. The CDR3 consists of 14 residues. Germline V lookup: CDR1 SGHRS, CDR2 YFSETQ. The CDR3 reads CASSLHRDSYEQYF. CDR3 DNA: TGCGCCAGCAGCTTACACCGGGACAGCTACGAGCAGTACTTC. Together with reference TRBV5-1 and TRBJ2-7, the CDR3 gives the full variable domain: KAGVTQTPRYLIKTRGQQVTLSCSPISGHRSVSWYQQTPGQGLQFLFEYFSETQRNKGNFPGRFSGRQFSNSRSEMNVSTLELGDSALYLCASSLHRDSYEQYFGPGTRLTVT.

Comments on this clone: Distinct nucleotide sequences in the sample also encode this CDR3. The chain uses TRBV10-3 and TRBJ2-7, with unresolved D. From germline, CDR1 is ENHRY and CDR2 SYGVKD. V shed 3 bases and J shed 3 bases, with 3 bases lying between them. This CDR3 is built from 11 residues. The CDR3 region has the DNA TGTGCCATCAGTGAACTCTACGAGCAGTACTTC. Encoded protein: CAISELYEQYF.

The chain uses TRBV7-8 and TRBJ2-5, with D uncertain. Germline assignment: CDR1 SGHVS and CDR2 FQNEAQ. The CDR3 covers 12 residues. V gave up 8 bases and J gave up 6 bases, with 13 bases separating them. The CDR3 loop reads CASEALLKTQYF. The CDR3 nucleotides read TGTGCCAGCGAAGCGCTCTTGAAGACCCAGTACTTC.

The V call is TRBV5-8, the J call TRBJ1-4; 7 bases match TRBD1. V shed 3 bases, J shed 3 bases, and the junction held 2 bases outside the gene matches. The CDR3 covers 14 residues. From germline, CDR1 is SGHTS and CDR2 YDEGEE. CDR3 in DNA: TGTGCCAGCAGCTCTGGACAGGCTAATGAAAAACTGTTTTTT. Translating gives CASSSGQANEKLFF. Based on the CDR3 plus reference TRBV5-8 and TRBJ1-4, the full variable domain is EAGVTQSPTHLIKTRGQQATLRCSPISGHTSVYWYQQALGLGLQFLLWYDEGEERNRGNFPPRFSGRQFPNYSSELNVNALELEDSALYLCASSSGQANEKLFFGSGTQLSVL.

Only one count was recorded for this clone. The chain recombines TRBV9 with TRBJ1-2; TRBD1 might be the D (5 bases). The length of the CDR3 is 14 residues. Trimming removed 4 bases from V and 6 bases from J, with 16 bases in between. Germline CDR1 and CDR2: SGDLS and YYNGEE. CDR3 amino acids: CASSLTQGRHGYTF. In nucleotides, the CDR3 is TGTGCCAGCAGCTTGACTCAGGGTCGCCATGGCTACACCTTC.

This clone was seen a single time. This sequence joins TRBV7-9 and TRBJ2-1, with 11 positions matching TRBD2. Germline V gene sequence: CDR1 SEHNR, CDR2 FQNEAQ (reference sequence). Unmatched junction bases numbered 14, after V lost 5 bases and J lost 5 bases. The CDR3 consists of 18 residues. The CDR3 reads CASSPRGLAGVANNEQFF. CDR3 DNA: TGTGCCAGCAGCCCCCGCGGACTAGCGGGCGTTGCCAACAATGAGCAGTTCTTC.

The chain links TRBV6-5 to TRBJ2-7; D uncertain. The length of the CDR3 is 15 residues. Trimming shortened V by 6 bases and J by 0 bases, and 15 bases separated the two germline ends. In germline, CDR1 is MNHEY, CDR2 SVGAGI. For the CDR3, the DNA is TGTGCCAGCAGCCCCGGGTCCCTAAGCTCCTACGAGCAGTACTTC. As protein: CASSPGSLSSYEQYF.

The CDR3 reads CASSADRLYEQYF. DNA for the CDR3: TGTGCCAGCAGCGCGGACAGGTTGTACGAGCAGTACTTC. V and J are TRBV5-6 and TRBJ2-7, with 7 bases fitting TRBD1. This CDR3 region has 13 residues. Germline lookup yields CDR1 SGHDT and CDR2 YYEEEE. The J segment lost 4 bases and the V segment lost 4 bases, leaving 5 bases of the junction unmatched.

The CDR3 DNA follows: TGCAGCGTTGGTTTGGGCCAATCCTACGAGCAGTACTTC. Translation: CSVGLGQSYEQYF. The chain links TRBV29-1 to TRBJ2-7, with D uncertain. Germline V CDR1 and CDR2: SQVTM, ANQGSEA. This CDR3 has 13 amino acids. Trimming cost V 4 bases and J 1 base, with 11 bases left between them.

The rearrangement uses TRBV2 and TRBJ1-2, with D unclear. Trimming pared 8 bases from V and 4 bases from J, leaving 11 bases between. This CDR3 has 12 amino acids. Germline CDR1 SNHLY, CDR2 FYNNEI. The CDR3 reads CASLLTGYGYTF. The CDR3 bases are TGTGCCAGCCTACTAACTGGCTATGGCTACACCTTC. Full variable domain (missing parts from reference TRBV2 and TRBJ1-2): EPEVTQTPSHQVTQMGQEVILRCVPISNHLYFYWYRQILGQKVEFLVSFYNNEISEKSEIFDDQFSVERPDGSNFTLKIRSTKLEDSAMYFCASLLTGYGYTFGSGTRLTVV.

The chain recombines TRBV28 with TRBJ2-7, with a possible D match to TRBD1 (6 bases). The CDR3 has 14 residues. CDR1 MDHEN and CDR2 SYDVKM come from the germline V gene. CDR3 loop: CASSTGLRPYEQYF. DNA of the CDR3: TGTGCGAGCTCAACAGGGCTTAGACCCTACGAGCAGTACTTC.

The CDR3 region has the DNA TGTGCAAGTCGCTCCGCCTCCAGGGGGTACTATGGCTACACCTTC. It encodes CASRSASRGYYGYTF. V usage is TRBV12-2 and J usage is TRBJ1-2; TRBD1, the table's D call, lacks a check against the DNA. TRBV12-2 is recorded as a pseudogene. This CDR3 is built from 15 residues.

The chain carries TRBV6-1 and TRBJ1-2, with a tentative D call TRBD1 (6 bases). CDR1 is MNHNS and CDR2 is SASEGT in the germline V gene. V was shortened by 6 bases and J by 0 bases, with 11 bases between the two germline ends. This CDR3 region has 14 residues. CDR3 coding DNA: TGTGCCAGCAGGGCCGGACAGCCTAACTATGGCTACACCTTC. Encoded protein: CASRAGQPNYGYTF.

V gene TRBV7-6 combines with J gene TRBJ2-6; 12 bases are shared with TRBD2. The CDR3 has 20 residues. V lost 7 bases to trimming and J lost 10 bases; unmatched junction nucleotides: 23. In germline, CDR1 is SGHVS, CDR2 FNYEAQ. The DNA of the CDR3 is TGTGCCAGCACCCTAGTGGGCCTTAGGGGACTAGCGGGTGTTCAAAACGTCCTGACTTTC. Its protein product is CASTLVGLRGLAGVQNVLTF.